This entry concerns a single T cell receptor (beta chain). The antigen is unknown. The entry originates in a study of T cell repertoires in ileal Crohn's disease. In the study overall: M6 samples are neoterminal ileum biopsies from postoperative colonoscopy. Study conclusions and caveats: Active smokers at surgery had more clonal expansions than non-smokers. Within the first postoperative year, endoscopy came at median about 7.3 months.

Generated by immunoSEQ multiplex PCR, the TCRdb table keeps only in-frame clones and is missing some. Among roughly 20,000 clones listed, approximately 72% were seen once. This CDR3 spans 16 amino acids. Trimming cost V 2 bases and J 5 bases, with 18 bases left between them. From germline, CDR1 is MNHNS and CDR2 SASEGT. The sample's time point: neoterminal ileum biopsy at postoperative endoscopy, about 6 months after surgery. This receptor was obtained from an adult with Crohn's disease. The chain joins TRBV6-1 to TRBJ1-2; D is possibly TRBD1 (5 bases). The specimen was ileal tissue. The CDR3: CASSEIAGGIGYGYTF. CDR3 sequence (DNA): TGTGCCAGCAGTGAAATCGCGGGGGGGATTGGATATGGCTACACCTTC.